The 25 T cell receptor beta chains in this list originate from one sample, sequenced in a study of T cells in localized non-small cell lung cancer. The repertoire was sequenced with immunoSEQ multiplex PCR; TCRdb's copy has only in-frame clones and lacks some. The table lists about 53,000 clones, approximately 83% of them singletons. Sequenced here: peripheral blood mononuclear cells, sampled before any cancer treatment. The source is a man between 40 and 69 years old with stage III lung adenocarcinoma.

The chain couples TRBV19 to TRBJ2-7; TRBD1 agrees at 9 bases. The V and J ends lost 7 bases and 3 bases, in that order; junction bases with no gene match: 7. Per germline, CDR1 LNHDA and CDR2 SQIVND (reference sequence). The CDR3 loop spans 14 amino acids. CDR3 sequence reads: CASIQPGQGYEQYF. The CDR3, as DNA: TGTGCCAGTATCCAGCCGGGACAGGGCTACGAGCAGTACTTC.

The sample holds a few counts of this clone. The chain employs TRBV5-4 and TRBJ2-7; D may match TRBD1 or TRBD2 (5 bases each). Germline CDR1 is SGHNT and CDR2 is YYREEE (reference sequence). The CDR3 totals 14 residues. Trimming stripped 4 bases from V and 0 bases from J, with 11 bases between. CDR3 sequence reads: CASSPSGPSYEQYF. The DNA for the CDR3 is TGTGCCAGCAGCCCTTCGGGGCCCTCCTACGAGCAGTACTTC.

The rearrangement joins TRBV6-5 to TRBJ1-1; D gene ambiguous. The V gene's germline CDR1 is MNHEY and CDR2 SVGAGI. V lost 0 bases, J lost 1 base, and 9 bases lay in between. The CDR3 consists of 15 residues. The CDR3 reads CASSYSNVGNTEAFF. In nucleotides, the CDR3 is TGTGCCAGCAGTTACTCGAACGTGGGGAACACTGAAGCTTTCTTT.

This chain links TRBV30 with TRBJ2-5; TRBD1 is a possible D gene (6 bases). Germline V gene sequence: CDR1 GTSNPN, CDR2 SVGIG (reference sequence). The ends were cut back, 8 bases at V and 0 bases at J, with 10 bases in the middle. The CDR3 extends over 12 amino acids. The CDR3 protein is CAARGYQETQYF. The CDR3, as DNA: TGTGCCGCCAGGGGTTACCAAGAGACCCAGTACTTC. Full variable domain (outside the CDR3, taken from reference TRBV30 and TRBJ2-5): SQTIHQWPATLVQPVGSPLSLECTVEGTSNPNLYWYRQAAGRGLQLLFYSVGIGQISSEVPQNLSASRPQDRQFILSSKKLLLSDSGFYLCAARGYQETQYFGPGTRLLVL.

V and J are TRBV5-1 and TRBJ2-2, with 8 bases fitting TRBD1. Germline loops: CDR1 SGHRS, CDR2 YFSETQ. After removal of 4 bases from V and 0 bases from J, the junction contained 2 bases not matched to a gene. This CDR3 region has 15 residues. CDR3 region: CASSGGQANTGELFF. CDR3 DNA: TGCGCCAGCAGCGGGGGACAGGCGAACACCGGGGAGCTGTTTTTT. Drawing the rest from reference TRBV5-1 and TRBJ2-2, the complete variable domain is KAGVTQTPRYLIKTRGQQVTLSCSPISGHRSVSWYQQTPGQGLQFLFEYFSETQRNKGNFPGRFSGRQFSNSRSEMNVSTLELGDSALYLCASSGGQANTGELFFGEGSRLTVL.

Concerning this clone itself: Mismatch with germline at one junction end may stem from a read error. This chain uses TRBV6-1 with TRBJ2-5; no firm D call. Germline CDR1 and CDR2: MNHNS and SASEGT. This CDR3 has 13 amino acids. CDR3 coding DNA: TGTGCCAGCAGCGAAGGGCCGAAAGAGACCCAGTACTTC. It specifies CASSEGPKETQYF.

The CDR3 coding sequence is TGTGCCAGCAGCTTGAGGAGCGGGGGGGCCCCCGGGGAGCTGTTTTTT. Translation: CASSLRSGGAPGELFF. The chain has TRBV7-9 and TRBJ2-2, with TRBD2 matching 10 bases. Germline assignment: CDR1 SEHNR and CDR2 FQNEAQ (reference sequence). The CDR3 is 16 residues long. Unmatched junction bases numbered 7, after V lost 3 bases and J lost 6 bases.

The chain carries TRBV19 and TRBJ1-6; no firm D call. V shed 3 bases and J shed 0 bases, with 15 bases lying between them. The CDR3 length is 18 residues. Germline V gene data show CDR1 as LNHDA and CDR2 as SQIVND (reference sequence). The CDR3 DNA follows: TGTGCCAGTAGTATCTATTGGTCAGCCAGCTCCTATAATTCACCCCTCCACTTT. Translating it yields CASSIYWSASSYNSPLHF.

The CDR3 coding sequence is TGTGCCTGGAGTGTATTTGGAGGGAGTTTCAATGAGCAGTTCTTC. It encodes CAWSVFGGSFNEQFF. This rearrangement joins TRBV30 to TRBJ2-1; the D gene is possibly TRBD2 (6 bases). Germline V gives CDR1 GTSNPN, CDR2 SVGIG (reference sequence). There are 15 residues in the CDR3. V shed 0 bases and J shed 6 bases, with 15 bases lying between them.

The chain couples TRBV5-1 to TRBJ2-6; D may be TRBD1 (5 bases). The CDR3 loop spans 15 amino acids. CDR1 is SGHRS and CDR2 is YFSETQ in the germline V gene. Trimming took off 0 bases at V and 2 bases at J, with 6 bases between the two ends. DNA of the CDR3: TGCGCCAGCAGCTTGGAACAGGCTGGGGCCAACGTCCTGACTTTC. Translating it yields CASSLEQAGANVLTF.

V gene TRBV10-3 combines with J gene TRBJ2-2, with 8 bases matching TRBD2. CDR3 size: 20 residues. The J segment lost 6 bases and the V segment lost 5 bases, leaving 23 bases of the junction unmatched. Germline CDR1 and CDR2: ENHRY and SYGVKD. The chain's CDR3 is CAISSETPGLEDWLAGELFF. The CDR3 bases are TGTGCCATCAGTTCCGAGACCCCGGGACTAGAAGATTGGTTGGCCGGGGAGCTGTTTTTT.

In the case of this clone: The same CDR3 is also encoded by other DNA sequences in this sample. V is TRBV11-2 and J is TRBJ1-2; 9 nucleotides align to TRBD1. The V and J ends lost 7 bases and 5 bases, in that order; junction bases with no gene match: 2. This CDR3 spans 12 amino acids. Germline V gene data show CDR1 as SGHAT and CDR2 as FQNNGV. CDR3 sequence: CASKTGGYGYTF. In DNA, the CDR3 is TGTGCCAGCAAGACAGGGGGATATGGCTACACCTTC.

The V and J genes are TRBV9 and TRBJ2-5; D could derive from TRBD1 or TRBD2 (5 bases each). This CDR3 has 13 residues. Germline V CDR1 and CDR2: SGDLS, YYNGEE. Between the trimmed V and J ends, which lost 4 bases and 5 bases, there was a span of 12 bases. The CDR3 DNA is TGTGCCAGCAGCCCAGGGTGGGGGGAGACCCAGTACTTC. Amino acid sequence: CASSPGWGETQYF.

The chain recombines TRBV11-2 with TRBJ2-7; maybe TRBD2 (6 bases). Trimming pared 1 base from V and 7 bases from J, leaving 8 bases between. From germline, CDR1 is SGHAT and CDR2 FQNNGV. CDR3 length: 12 residues. CDR3 residues: CASSLGGREQYF. The CDR3 DNA sequence: TGTGCCAGCAGCTTAGGGGGGAGGGAGCAGTACTTC.

The V and J genes are TRBV19 and TRBJ2-1, with D perhaps given as TRBD1 or TRBD2 (5 bases each). V was clipped by 3 bases and J by 1 base, with 13 bases between them. Germline V gives CDR1 LNHDA, CDR2 SQIVND (reference sequence). The CDR3 length is 16 residues. CDR3 nucleotides: TGTGCCAGTAGTATGGACAAGGGCGGGTCCTACAATGAGCAGTTCTTC. Protein: CASSMDKGGSYNEQFF.

The V and J genes are TRBV5-1 and TRBJ2-2; D uncertain. The germline V gene has CDR1 SGHRS and CDR2 YFSETQ. This CDR3 spans 14 amino acids. V was cut by 0 bases and J by 1 base, with 4 bases left in between. The CDR3 nucleotides are TGCGCCAGCAGCTTGGGCCAGAACACCGGGGAGCTGTTTTTT. This codes for CASSLGQNTGELFF.

This clone came up once. The chain couples TRBV15 to TRBJ2-3, with D unresolved. Per the germline V gene, CDR1 is LNHNV and CDR2 is YYDKDF (reference sequence). The V and J ends lost 7 bases and 2 bases respectively, with 10 bases between them. This CDR3 comprises 13 residues. CDR3 amino acids: CATKDALTDTQYF. CDR3 coding DNA: TGTGCCACCAAGGACGCGCTCACAGATACGCAGTATTTT.

V gene TRBV5-1 combines with J gene TRBJ2-1, with D possibly matching TRBD2 (6 bases). Germline CDR1 reads SGHRS; CDR2 reads YFSETQ. The CDR3 is made up of 17 amino acids. Trimming removed 4 bases from V and 0 bases from J, with 17 bases in between. CDR3 in amino acids: CASSPSGGVVSYNEQFF. The CDR3 bases are TGCGCCAGCAGCCCCTCTGGAGGGGTGGTCTCCTACAATGAGCAGTTCTTC.

This clone appeared once. The chain has TRBV9 and TRBJ2-3, with D tentatively TRBD2 (6 bases). Germline lookup yields CDR1 SGDLS and CDR2 YYNGEE. Trimming pared 5 bases from V and 6 bases from J, leaving 13 bases between. The CDR3 consists of 13 residues. The CDR3 is CASRGPAGDTQYF. In DNA, the CDR3 is TGTGCCAGCAGGGGTCCCGCGGGGGATACGCAGTATTTT.

V is TRBV6-5 and J is TRBJ1-2; D call uncertain. Trimming removed 6 bases at V and 4 bases at J, with 9 bases between. Germline loops: CDR1 MNHEY, CDR2 SVGAGI. CDR3 size: 12 residues. The CDR3 nucleotides are TGTGCCAGCAGCAAGGACCGCTATGGCTACACCTTC. Translated, it gives CASSKDRYGYTF.

V gene TRBV9 combines with J gene TRBJ2-3; no clear D. Germline V lookup: CDR1 SGDLS, CDR2 YYNGEE. V dropped 0 bases and J dropped 0 bases, with 11 bases sitting between them. The CDR3 consists of 16 residues. The chain's CDR3 is CASSVEAARSTDTQYF. The CDR3 DNA reads TGTGCCAGCAGCGTAGAAGCAGCCCGCAGCACAGATACGCAGTATTTT. Full variable domain (rest looked up from reference TRBV9 and TRBJ2-3): DSGVTQTPKHLITATGQRVTLRCSPRSGDLSVYWYQQSLDQGLQFLIQYYNGEERAKGNILERFSAQQFPDLHSELNLSSLELGDSALYFCASSVEAARSTDTQYFGPGTRLTVL.

A few counts support this clone. The CDR3 region is CAWSSAMNTEAFF. The CDR3, as DNA: TGTGCCTGGAGTTCAGCTATGAACACTGAAGCTTTCTTT. The rearrangement uses TRBV30 and TRBJ1-1, with no clear D. Germline loops: CDR1 GTSNPN, CDR2 SVGIG (reference sequence). Trimming took off 2 bases at V and 0 bases at J, with 7 bases between the two ends. This CDR3 is built from 13 residues. The variable domain in full, completed from reference TRBV30 and TRBJ1-1, reads SQTIHQWPATLVQPVGSPLSLECTVEGTSNPNLYWYRQAAGRGLQLLFYSVGIGQISSEVPQNLSASRPQDRQFILSSKKLLLSDSGFYLCAWSSAMNTEAFFGQGTRLTVV.

This chain joins TRBV2 and TRBJ1-5; no definite D call. Trimming shortened V by 3 bases and J by 7 bases, and 10 bases separated the two germline ends. Germline CDR1 reads SNHLY; CDR2 reads FYNNEI. This CDR3 region has 13 residues. CDR3 in amino acids: CASSDQERQPQHF. Written as DNA, the CDR3 is TGTGCCAGCAGTGATCAGGAGAGACAGCCCCAGCATTTT.

This chain joins TRBV18 and TRBJ2-7, with D possibly being TRBD1 (5 bases). Germline CDR1 reads KGHSH; CDR2 reads LQKENI. CDR3 length: 14 amino acids. Trimming removed 0 bases at V and 5 bases at J, with 11 bases between. In DNA, the CDR3 is TGTGCCAGCTCACCACCGGGCAGGGCGCACGAGCAGTACTTC. This sequence encodes CASSPPGRAHEQYF.

In its sample, this clone was seen a few times. This chain connects TRBV13 to TRBJ2-5; D gene ambiguous. The CDR3 covers 13 residues. From germline, CDR1 is PRHDT and CDR2 FYEKMQ (reference sequence). V lost 2 bases to trimming and J lost 6 bases, with 10 bases between them. CDR3: CASSLRALKTQYF. As DNA, the CDR3 is TGTGCCAGCAGCTTAAGGGCCCTAAAGACCCAGTACTTC.